This entry features one T cell receptor (beta chain) sequence. These data belong to a study of blood T cell repertoires in COVID-19. TCRdb keeps only in-frame clones here, not all; method: immunoSEQ multiplex PCR. In the table there are around 30,000 clones, around 85% of which are singletons. The receptor's source is a human donor in a cohort sampled during active COVID-19. The sample taken for sequencing was peripheral blood.

The CDR3 spells CASSIDAGGLQPQHF. CDR3 nucleotides: TGTGCCAGTAGTATAGATGCGGGGGGCTTGCAGCCCCAGCATTTT. The chain combines TRBV19 with TRBJ1-5; tentative D call: TRBD1 (6 bases). CDR3 length: 15 residues. V was clipped by 0 bases and J by 7 bases, with 13 bases between them. Germline CDR1 is LNHDA and CDR2 is SQIVND (reference sequence). Using reference TRBV19 and TRBJ1-5 for the parts outside the CDR3, the full variable domain is DGGITQSPKYLFRKEGQNVTLSCEQNLNHDAMYWYRQDPGQGLRLIYYSQIVNDFQKGDIAEGYSVSREKKESFPLTVTSAQKNPTAFYLCASSIDAGGLQPQHFGDGTRLSIL.